These 18 T cell receptor beta chains came from one sample sequenced in a study of CD8+ T cells in alopecia areata listed by TCRdb under 2018. Library creation used the immunoSEQ multiplex PCR assay. RNA was extracted from all samples and reverse transcribed into cDNA as template for TCR sequencing. What TCRdb holds here is the immuneACCESS table cut down to in-frame rearrangements. Part of the clones is not present; checked against another copy, under half of the missing clones reflect an unresolved V gene, and the others are unexplained. The sample table lists about 250,000 clones, roughly two thirds of them with a count of one. Jointly, the top ten make up approximately 1.2% of the sample. In the paper's terms, the time point label means: baseline before oral tofacitinib. This material consisted of CD4+ T cells sorted from blood, taken at week 0. The source of these receptors is a human donor with alopecia areata.

Only a few counts were recorded for this clone. The chain is built from TRBV29-1 and TRBJ2-1; D gene ambiguous. In germline, CDR1 is SQVTM, CDR2 ANQGSEA. Trimming pared 4 bases from V and 11 bases from J, leaving 9 bases between. This CDR3 has 10 amino acids. Here the CDR3 reads CSVVLGQQFF. As DNA, the CDR3 is TGCAGCGTTGTTTTGGGCCAGCAGTTCTTC.

This chain uses TRBV30 with TRBJ1-5, with D maybe TRBD1 (5 bases). Germline V gives CDR1 GTSNPN, CDR2 SVGIG (reference sequence). The CDR3 is 13 amino acids. The V gene lost 3 bases and the J gene lost 5 bases, with 11 bases spanning the gap. CDR3 sequence (DNA): TGTGCCTGGAGCTCTCGGGGGGATCAGCCCCAGCATTTT. Amino acid sequence: CAWSSRGDQPQHF.

This chain joins TRBV29-1 and TRBJ2-5; 10 nucleotides line up with TRBD2. This CDR3 is 15 amino acids long. Germline V gives CDR1 SQVTM, CDR2 ANQGSEA. J lost 5 bases, V lost 6 bases, and 12 bases had no gene match. CDR3 amino acids: CSVDGLAGAGETQYF. DNA of the CDR3: TGCAGCGTGGACGGGCTAGCGGGGGCAGGGGAGACCCAGTACTTC.

The chain uses TRBV19 and TRBJ2-7, with TRBD1 identical over 9 bases. The length of the CDR3 is 13 residues. Germline-derived CDR1 and CDR2 are LNHDA and SQIVND (reference sequence). Trimming removed 9 bases from V and 4 bases from J; junction bases left unmatched: 7. CDR3 sequence reads: CASERGQGYEQYF. DNA of the CDR3: TGTGCCAGCGAGAGGGGACAGGGATACGAGCAGTACTTC.

Details on this clone: At one boundary the junction diverges from the germline segment, which might be a read error. The chain carries TRBV29-1 and TRBJ1-2; 8 bases line up with TRBD1. CDR1 is SQVTM, CDR2 ANQGSEA, per germline. The CDR3 is 14 residues long. The CDR3 nucleotides are TGCAGCGTAGAAGGACAGGGCTCGTACTATGGCTACACCTTC. Its translation is CSVEGQGSYYGYTF.

This clone has a single count. Other DNA sequences in the sample encode the same CDR3. V gene TRBV7-9 combines with J gene TRBJ1-5, with unresolved D. This CDR3 region has 14 residues. With 5 bases removed from V and 0 bases from J, the gap between germline ends came to 8 bases. The germline V gene has CDR1 SEHNR and CDR2 FQNEAQ (reference sequence). In nucleotides, the CDR3 is TGTGCCAGCAGCCTCCAAGATAGCAATCAGCCCCAGCATTTT. Its protein product is CASSLQDSNQPQHF.

V usage is TRBV6-5 and J usage is TRBJ1-6; a possible D gene is TRBD1 (5 bases). Between the trimmed V and J ends, which lost 5 bases and 7 bases, there was a span of 12 bases. This CDR3 spans 14 amino acids. CDR1 and CDR2 from the germline V gene are MNHEY and SVGAGI. The CDR3 DNA is TGTGCCAGCAGTGAAAGGCAGGGAAATTCACCCCTCCACTTT. Amino acid sequence: CASSERQGNSPLHF.

V usage is TRBV29-1 and J usage is TRBJ2-5; 8 bases match TRBD2. The germline CDR1 and CDR2 sequences are SQVTM and ANQGSEA. J lost 5 bases, V lost 8 bases, and 7 bases had no gene match. The CDR3 consists of 12 residues. This chain's CDR3 is CSTYSGGETQYF. The CDR3 nucleotides read TGCAGCACGTACAGCGGGGGCGAGACCCAGTACTTC.

The chain links TRBV9 to TRBJ2-5, with TRBD2 identical over 8 bases. CDR1 and CDR2 (germline): SGDLS, YYNGEE. V was pared by 3 bases and J by 2 bases, with 6 bases of the junction left unmatched. CDR3 length: 15 amino acids. CDR3 DNA sequence: TGTGCCAGCAGCGGTACCGGGGGGGCGCAAGAGACCCAGTACTTC. Amino acid sequence: CASSGTGGAQETQYF.

This clone has just a few counts. Within the sample, other DNA sequences also encode this same CDR3. The chain joins TRBV7-2 to TRBJ1-6; unclear D gene. Germline V gene data show CDR1 as SGHTA and CDR2 as FQGNSA. The V gene lost 5 bases and the J gene lost 4 bases, with 9 bases spanning the gap. The CDR3 runs 14 residues. As DNA, the CDR3 is TGTGCCAGCAGCCTAGGGCCTTATAATTCACCCCTCCACTTT. Translated, it gives CASSLGPYNSPLHF.

The J gene is TRBJ1-2, the V gene TRBV27, with D hard to call. V shed 3 bases and J shed 8 bases, with 10 bases lying between them. Germline V lookup: CDR1 MNHEY, CDR2 SMNVEV (reference sequence). The CDR3 is 12 amino acids. The CDR3 region has the DNA TGTGCCAGCAGTTTTCGGGGAGACGGCTACACCTTC. Translating gives CASSFRGDGYTF.

This clone was detected a few times. The V call is TRBV7-2, the J call TRBJ2-6; possible D gene TRBD1, 5 bases. The CDR3 sequence is 18 residues long. Deletions cut 1 base from V and 0 bases from J, with 13 bases between. CDR1 is SGHTA and CDR2 is FQGNSA in the germline V gene. CDR3 protein: CASSLGWGHRSGANVLTF. CDR3 DNA: TGTGCCAGCAGCTTAGGTTGGGGCCACCGCTCTGGGGCCAACGTCCTGACTTTC.

The chain has TRBV2 and TRBJ2-3; D unresolved. V was cut by 8 bases and J by 2 bases, with 14 bases left in between. Germline CDR1 SNHLY, CDR2 FYNNEI. The CDR3 is 14 residues long. Written as DNA, the CDR3 is TGTGCCAGCGTGGGAACACTTCTCACAGATACGCAGTATTTT. It translates to CASVGTLLTDTQYF. Full variable domain (rest looked up from reference TRBV2 and TRBJ2-3): EPEVTQTPSHQVTQMGQEVILRCVPISNHLYFYWYRQILGQKVEFLVSFYNNEISEKSEIFDDQFSVERPDGSNFTLKIRSTKLEDSAMYFCASVGTLLTDTQYFGPGTRLTVL.

The chain is built from TRBV5-1 and TRBJ2-7, with a possible D match to TRBD1 (5 bases). Germline-derived CDR1 and CDR2 are SGHRS and YFSETQ. V lost 0 bases, J lost 2 bases, and 9 bases lay in between. The CDR3 covers 14 residues. As DNA, the CDR3 is TGCGCCAGCAGCTTGGCCGGCAGGGCCTACGAGCAGTACTTC. The encoded protein is CASSLAGRAYEQYF.

The rearrangement links TRBV15 to TRBJ2-4; D is uncertain. Germline V gene lookup returns CDR1 LNHNV and CDR2 YYDKDF (reference sequence). The germline V and J ends were trimmed by 0 bases and 11 bases, with 5 bases remaining between them. This CDR3 spans 11 amino acids. This chain's CDR3 is CATSRDRVQYF. For the CDR3, the DNA is TGTGCCACCAGCAGAGATCGGGTTCAGTACTTC.

This clone appeared once. The V gene is TRBV7-2, the J gene TRBJ2-7; the D gene could be TRBD1 or TRBD2 (5 bases each). Deletions cut 5 bases from V and 7 bases from J, with 12 bases between. The CDR3 contains 12 residues. The V gene's germline CDR1 is SGHTA and CDR2 FQGNSA. This CDR3 is CASSQGPREQYF. CDR3 coding DNA: TGTGCCAGCAGCCAGGGACCGAGGGAGCAGTACTTC. The full variable domain, completed using reference TRBV7-2 and TRBJ2-7, is GAGVSQSPSNKVTEKGKDVELRCDPISGHTALYWYRQSLGQGLEFLIYFQGNSAPDKSGLPSDRFSAERTGGSVSTLTIQRTQQEDSAVYLCASSQGPREQYFGPGTRLTVT.

In this sample, this clone turned up many times. The rearrangement uses TRBV19 and TRBJ2-2; TRBD1 aligns across 7 bases. Germline CDR1 LNHDA, CDR2 SQIVND (reference sequence). CDR3 length equals 16 residues. With 6 bases clipped from V and 2 bases from J, the junction kept 9 bases outside the gene matches. The CDR3 loop reads CASRRWDSVNTGELFF. The CDR3 nucleotides read TGTGCCAGTAGACGGTGGGACAGCGTCAACACCGGGGAGCTGTTTTTT. Full variable domain (missing parts from reference TRBV19 and TRBJ2-2): DGGITQSPKYLFRKEGQNVTLSCEQNLNHDAMYWYRQDPGQGLRLIYYSQIVNDFQKGDIAEGYSVSREKKESFPLTVTSAQKNPTAFYLCASRRWDSVNTGELFFGEGSRLTVL.

The table lists this clone with a few counts. V and J are TRBV29-1 and TRBJ2-7; tentatively, D is TRBD2 (5 bases). V was trimmed by 3 bases and J by 1 base, leaving 16 bases between them. The CDR3 is 15 amino acids. CDR1 is SQVTM and CDR2 is ANQGSEA in the germline V gene. CDR3 sequence reads: CSVDTGMGKSYEQYF. CDR3 in DNA: TGCAGCGTTGATACGGGGATGGGCAAGTCCTACGAGCAGTACTTC.